Below, 21 T cell receptor beta chains from the same sample are listed, as sequenced in a study of T cell responses to AZD1222 COVID-19 vaccine. TCRdb keeps only in-frame clones here, not all; method: immunoSEQ multiplex PCR. The sample lists under 150,000 clones, about 93% occurring once. The sequencing used peripheral blood, collected on day 0 of AZD1222 vaccination. The receptor set was obtained from an adult in good health.

The CDR3 DNA follows: TGCGCCAGCAGCCAGGACAGGGGCGGGGTAATAGCTTTCTTT. Encoded protein: CASSQDRGGVIAFF. The chain recombines TRBV4-3 with TRBJ1-1; 9 nucleotides agree with TRBD1. Germline V gene sequence: CDR1 LGHNA, CDR2 YSLEER. The ends lost 3 bases at V and 10 bases at J; junction bases unmatched: 9. The CDR3 has 14 residues.

CDR3 in DNA: TGTGCCAGCAGTTTAAATTTGGCGGAGCAGTACTTC. It codes for CASSLNLAEQYF. The chain is built from TRBV28 and TRBJ2-7; D gene ambiguous. Deletions cut 2 bases from V and 7 bases from J, with 9 bases between. The CDR3 is 12 amino acids. Germline loops: CDR1 MDHEN, CDR2 SYDVKM.

The chain has TRBV2 and TRBJ2-5; TRBD2 matches 7 bases. The CDR3 totals 12 residues. CDR1 is SNHLY and CDR2 is FYNNEI in the germline V gene. J lost 4 bases, V lost 6 bases, and 2 bases had no gene match. The chain's CDR3 is CASRGEGETQYF. Here the CDR3 DNA reads TGTGCCAGCAGGGGGGAGGGAGAGACCCAGTACTTC.

J is TRBJ2-1 and V is TRBV6-6; D is possibly TRBD2 (6 bases). This CDR3 is 15 amino acids long. Trimming shortened V by 5 bases and J by 11 bases, and 22 bases separated the two germline ends. Per germline, CDR1 MNHNY and CDR2 SVGAGI (reference sequence). Written as DNA, the CDR3 is TGTGCCAGCAGTACGATCCCGGGGACTTACGTGCAGCAGTTCTTC. Amino acids: CASSTIPGTYVQQFF.

This chain joins TRBV19 and TRBJ1-5; D call uncertain. The CDR3 totals 15 residues. Trimming shortened V by 5 bases and J by 3 bases, and 14 bases separated the two germline ends. The germline gives CDR1 LNHDA, CDR2 SQIVND (reference sequence). CDR3 region: CASSGVFGTNQPQHF. CDR3 bases: TGTGCCAGTAGTGGGGTGTTCGGAACCAATCAGCCCCAGCATTTT.

This clone has only one observation. This chain connects TRBV11-1 to TRBJ2-7; D may match TRBD1 or TRBD2 (5 bases each). V lost 3 bases, J lost 4 bases, and 13 bases lay in between. Germline CDR1 and CDR2: SGHAT and FQDESV (reference sequence). The CDR3 covers 14 residues. The CDR3 region has the DNA TGTGCCAGCAGCTTTGCGGACGAGGGGTACGAGCAGTACTTC. Its protein is CASSFADEGYEQYF.

The chain uses TRBV24-1 and TRBJ2-3; D not certain. CDR1 is KGHDR, CDR2 SFDVKD, per germline. This CDR3 has 13 residues. The V end lost 3 bases, the J end lost 3 bases, and 6 bases lay between the germline ends. The CDR3 region has the DNA TGTGCCACCAGTGATCGGATTACAGATACGCAGTATTTT. This sequence encodes CATSDRITDTQYF.

This chain links TRBV6-6 with TRBJ1-5; D might be TRBD1 (6 bases). Germline V gene data show CDR1 as MNHNY and CDR2 as SVGAGI (reference sequence). V lost 7 bases and J lost 6, with 19 bases in between. CDR3 length: 15 amino acids. The CDR3 spells CASTSPRGGGQPQHF. In DNA, the CDR3 is TGTGCCAGCACCTCCCCGAGAGGAGGGGGTCAGCCCCAGCATTTT.

This chain connects TRBV27 to TRBJ1-5; TRBD1 might be the D (6 bases). The V end lost 3 bases, the J end lost 2 bases, and 11 bases lay between the germline ends. This CDR3 has 15 residues. Germline lookup yields CDR1 MNHEY and CDR2 SMNVEV (reference sequence). The CDR3 DNA follows: TGTGCCAGCAGTTTTGGGGGGCTTCGCAATCAGCCCCAGCATTTT. It specifies CASSFGGLRNQPQHF.

The chain combines TRBV6-2 or TRBV6-3 with TRBJ1-5, with a tentative D call TRBD1 (6 bases). The germline CDR1 and CDR2 sequences are MNHEY and SVGEGT. Trimming stripped 4 bases from V and 4 bases from J, with 8 bases between. The CDR3 runs to 13 residues. In DNA, the CDR3 is TGTGCCAGCAGTTCCAGGGGTAATCAGCCCCAGCATTTT. This codes for CASSSRGNQPQHF.

This sequence joins TRBV6-2 or TRBV6-3 and TRBJ1-1; tentatively, D is TRBD1 (5 bases). Germline-derived CDR1 and CDR2 are MNHEY and SVGEGT. V was cut by 5 bases and J by 8 bases, with 15 bases left in between. This CDR3 is 13 amino acids long. The CDR3 nucleotides read TGTGCCAGCAGTGTGACAGACAGATCCGAAGCTTTCTTT. This sequence encodes CASSVTDRSEAFF.

The rearrangement links TRBV7-9 to TRBJ2-7; D is perhaps TRBD1 (6 bases). The CDR3 totals 14 residues. V lost 5 bases to trimming and J lost 6 bases, with 17 bases between them. Per the germline V gene, CDR1 is SEHNR and CDR2 is FQNEAQ (reference sequence). The CDR3 loop reads CASSRGGDTGEQYF. The CDR3 DNA reads TGTGCCAGCAGCCGAGGGGGAGATACGGGCGAGCAGTACTTC.

J is TRBJ2-2 and V is TRBV7-9; D is possibly TRBD2 (8 bases). The CDR3 contains 16 residues. The V and J ends lost 2 bases and 5 bases respectively, with 15 bases between them. Germline V gene lookup returns CDR1 SEHNR and CDR2 FQNEAQ (reference sequence). The CDR3, as DNA: TGTGCCAGCAGCTTACCGGGAGGGGGCGGAACCGGGGAGCTGTTTTTT. Translating it yields CASSLPGGGGTGELFF.

The V gene is TRBV7-8, the J gene TRBJ1-2, with D unclear. V lost 5 bases and J lost 7, with 11 bases in between. Germline CDR1 SGHVS, CDR2 FQNEAQ. The CDR3 has 12 amino acids. As DNA, the CDR3 is TGTGCCAGCAGCCCCCGGTCGAGTGGCTACACCTTC. Residues: CASSPRSSGYTF.

The chain uses TRBV7-2 and TRBJ1-6; D unresolved. This CDR3 comprises 17 residues. Germline V gene lookup returns CDR1 SGHTA and CDR2 FQGNSA. Trimming cost V 5 bases and J 0 bases, with 14 bases left between them. The CDR3 loop reads CASSQAAGSSYNSPLHF. CDR3 sequence (DNA): TGTGCCAGCAGCCAAGCGGCGGGGAGCTCCTATAATTCACCCCTCCACTTT. The full variable domain, in which reference TRBV7-2 and TRBJ1-6 provide the parts outside the CDR3, is GAGVSQSPSNKVTEKGKDVELRCDPISGHTALYWYRQSLGQGLEFLIYFQGNSAPDKSGLPSDRFSAERTGGSVSTLTIQRTQQEDSAVYLCASSQAAGSSYNSPLHFGNGTRLTVT.

The CDR3 spells CSVDAQGGDTQYF. The DNA for the CDR3 is TGCAGCGTTGATGCGCAGGGTGGAGATACGCAGTATTTT. The chain links TRBV29-1 to TRBJ2-3, with D tentatively TRBD1 (5 bases). CDR1 and CDR2 (germline): SQVTM, ANQGSEA. The CDR3 is made up of 13 amino acids. V gave up 3 bases and J gave up 5 bases, with 12 bases separating them.

This chain uses TRBV20-1 with TRBJ1-2; D unresolved. The germline gives CDR1 DFQATT, CDR2 SNEGSKA (reference sequence). The V gene lost 5 bases and the J gene lost 6 bases, with 10 bases spanning the gap. The CDR3 sequence is 11 residues long. CDR3 amino acids: CSASKGHGYTF. The DNA of the CDR3 is TGCAGTGCTTCGAAAGGCCATGGCTACACCTTC.

The chain has TRBV6-5 and TRBJ2-4; TRBD2 matches at 9 bases. J was trimmed by 9 bases and V by 5 bases; bases with no gene match: 11. This CDR3 has 15 residues. Looked up from germline, CDR1 is MNHEY and CDR2 is SVGAGI. CDR3 sequence reads: CASSHGTSNYGIQYF. CDR3 nucleotide sequence: TGTGCCAGCAGTCACGGGACTAGCAATTACGGCATTCAGTACTTC.

V usage is TRBV3-1 (or the pseudogene TRBV3-2) and J usage is TRBJ2-5, with 9 bases fitting TRBD2. V was pared by 5 bases and J by 5 bases, with 9 bases of the junction left unmatched. This CDR3 spans 15 amino acids. CDR1 LGHDT and CDR2 YNNKEL come from the germline V gene (reference sequence). The CDR3 bases are TGTGCCAGCAGCTACGACGGGACTAGCCTCGAGACCCAGTACTTC. As protein: CASSYDGTSLETQYF.

The chain is built from TRBV19 and TRBJ1-3; 12 bases line up with TRBD1. Germline CDR1 reads LNHDA; CDR2 reads SQIVND (reference sequence). The CDR3 contains 15 residues. Trimming took 6 bases from V and 8 from J; bases not matched to a gene: 8. The CDR3 region is CASSLGQGAWDTIYF. In DNA, the CDR3 is TGTGCCAGTAGCCTGGGACAGGGGGCTTGGGACACCATATATTTT.

The chain joins TRBV28 to TRBJ2-3; TRBD2 matches at 7 bases. Trimming cost V 5 bases and J 2 bases; bases outside gene matches: 7. There are 15 residues in the CDR3. Per the germline V gene, CDR1 is MDHEN and CDR2 is SYDVKM. CDR3 bases: TGTGCCAGCAGTCCTCTAGCGGCACTCACAGATACGCAGTATTTT. Residues: CASSPLAALTDTQYF. Full variable domain (remainder filled in from reference TRBV28 and TRBJ2-3): DVKVTQSSRYLVKRTGEKVFLECVQDMDHENMFWYRQDPGLGLRLIYFSYDVKMKEKGDIPEGYSVSREKKERFSLILESASTNQTSMYLCASSPLAALTDTQYFGPGTRLTVL.